The 5 T cell receptor beta chains below come from one sample, sequenced in a study of a mutant IDH1 vaccine in newly diagnosed glioma (dated by TCRdb to 2020 to 2023). The library was obtained by the immunoSEQ multiplex PCR assay. TCRdb's version of the immuneACCESS table is confined to in-frame rearrangements and falls short of the full clone set. An unresolved V gene accounts for under half of the shortfall where checked; the remainder is of unknown origin. The sample data list under 65,000 clones, and more than 60% of these were observed just once. The ten largest clones take up less than 2% of the sample. The time point label on this specimen signifies: baseline, week 1 (first vaccination visit). The treatment or condition label for this specimen denotes: pre-vaccination baseline after standard-of-care therapy. The sample here was PBMCs, taken from a glioma patient treated with radiotherapy, temozolomide or both. All receptors come from a woman in her thirties or forties with glioma.

The chain carries TRBV27 and TRBJ1-1; weak D call: TRBD1 (6 bases). The CDR3 loop spans 16 amino acids. CDR1 is MNHEY and CDR2 is SMNVEV in the germline V gene (reference sequence). V was pared by 5 bases and J by 0 bases, with 16 bases between. Here the CDR3 reads CASSASGGPLNTEAFF. CDR3 bases: TGTGCCAGCAGTGCAAGTGGGGGGCCCTTGAACACTGAAGCTTTCTTT.

This rearrangement joins TRBV6-1 to TRBJ1-5; D perhaps matches TRBD1 (5 bases). The CDR3 totals 17 residues. CDR1 and CDR2 from the germline V gene are MNHNS and SASEGT. Trimming took off 4 bases at V and 0 bases at J, with 16 bases between the two ends. CDR3 nucleotide sequence: TGTGCCAGCAGTGCGCCTTGGTCAGGGAATAGCAATCAGCCCCAGCATTTT. Amino acids: CASSAPWSGNSNQPQHF.

The V and J genes are TRBV5-1 and TRBJ1-3; 7 bases are a match to TRBD1. V was pared by 5 bases and J by 3 bases, with 5 bases of the junction left unmatched. The length of the CDR3 is 14 residues. The germline V gene encodes CDR1 SGHRS and CDR2 YFSETQ. CDR3 DNA sequence: TGCGCCAGCAGGGAGGGGGCCGGTGGAAACACCATATATTTT. This sequence encodes CASREGAGGNTIYF.

This chain links TRBV7-9 with TRBJ1-1; the D gene is possibly TRBD1 (6 bases). The CDR3 sequence is 15 residues long. Trimming removed 5 bases from V and 5 bases from J, with 18 bases in between. CDR1 SEHNR and CDR2 FQNEAQ come from the germline V gene (reference sequence). The CDR3 loop reads CASSPVKGGVTEAFF. The DNA for the CDR3 is TGTGCCAGCAGCCCGGTTAAGGGGGGGGTAACTGAAGCTTTCTTT. The entire variable domain, with the rest obtained from reference TRBV7-9 and TRBJ1-1, is as follows: DTGVSQNPRHKITKRGQNVTFRCDPISEHNRLYWYRQTLGQGPEFLTYFQNEAQLEKSRLLSDRFSAERPKGSFSTLEIQRTEQGDSAMYLCASSPVKGGVTEAFFGQGTRLTVV.

The rearrangement uses TRBV7-8 and TRBJ1-1, with no clear D. V was cut by 3 bases and J by 7 bases, with 18 bases left in between. Germline V lookup: CDR1 SGHVS, CDR2 FQNEAQ. The CDR3 has 15 amino acids. The CDR3: CASSFPGQKEREAFF. CDR3 DNA sequence: TGTGCCAGCAGCTTCCCCGGGCAAAAAGAGCGTGAAGCTTTCTTT.